Shown below are 18 T cell receptor beta chains from a single sample sequenced in a study of blood T cell repertoires in COVID-19. Using immunoSEQ multiplex PCR, the repertoire was profiled, and TCRdb retains in-frame clones only, with some absent. The sample has about 220,000 clones, under 90% seen once. What was sequenced was peripheral blood. These receptors were collected from a man aged 25 to 40 with active or convalescent COVID-19.

This chain links TRBV4-1 with TRBJ2-1; D is ambiguous. The CDR3 covers 12 residues. V lost 8 bases and J 4 bases, leaving 9 bases between the germline ends. CDR1 and CDR2 from the germline V gene are MGHRA and YSYEKL. CDR3 sequence: CASSRGYNEQFF. CDR3 DNA sequence: TGCGCCAGCTCCAGAGGTTACAATGAGCAGTTCTTC.

This chain joins TRBV5-6 and TRBJ2-7, with a tentative D call TRBD2 (5 bases). The CDR3 covers 13 residues. Trimming shortened V by 0 bases and J by 6 bases, and 10 bases separated the two germline ends. Germline CDR1 is SGHDT and CDR2 is YYEEEE. CDR3 protein: CASSLGSGSEQYF. The DNA of the CDR3 is TGTGCCAGCAGCTTGGGTTCGGGGAGCGAGCAGTACTTC.

This chain connects TRBV27 to TRBJ1-2, with a tentative D call TRBD1 (6 bases). Per germline, CDR1 MNHEY and CDR2 SMNVEV (reference sequence). The V gene lost 7 bases and the J gene lost 4 bases, with 22 bases spanning the gap. The CDR3 spans 16 residues. CDR3 bases: TGTGCCAGCACCCAACAGGGCGGCAGCGCCTTCTATGGCTACACCTTC. This translates into CASTQQGGSAFYGYTF.

The chain carries TRBV7-8 and TRBJ1-1; 7 bases align to TRBD1. Trimming cost V 0 bases and J 11 bases; bases outside gene matches: 3. The length of the CDR3 is 12 residues. CDR1 is SGHVS and CDR2 is FQNEAQ in the germline V gene. CDR3 amino acids: CASSLAGGKAFF. CDR3 nucleotides: TGTGCCAGCAGCTTAGCAGGGGGCAAGGCTTTCTTT.

CDR3 in amino acids: CASSPFADTQYF. For the CDR3, the DNA is TGTGCCAGCAGTCCTTTCGCAGATACGCAGTATTTT. This chain links TRBV27 with TRBJ2-3; no clear D gene. V lost 5 bases and J lost 4, with 7 bases in between. Germline CDR1 is MNHEY and CDR2 is SMNVEV (reference sequence). The CDR3 has 12 amino acids.

The CDR3 sequence: CASSLGNGLALQETQYF. Here the CDR3 DNA reads TGTGCCAGCAGCTTAGGGAATGGGCTAGCCCTCCAAGAGACCCAGTACTTC. The genes are TRBV7-2 and TRBJ2-5, with D perhaps TRBD2 (5 bases). The CDR3 is made up of 17 amino acids. V was cut by 1 base and J by 1 base, with 16 bases left in between. The germline V gene has CDR1 SGHTA and CDR2 FQGNSA.

The chain joins TRBV4-3 to TRBJ1-1; 7 bases line up with TRBD1. This CDR3 comprises 17 residues. J gave up 1 base and V 0 bases, and 8 bases lay outside the gene matches. From germline, CDR1 is LGHNA and CDR2 YSLEER. Here the CDR3 DNA reads TGCGCCAGCAGCCAAGATTGGGGGACAGACAGGAACACTGAAGCTTTCTTT. Translating it yields CASSQDWGTDRNTEAFF.

This clone was recorded a few times. The gene calls are TRBV18 and TRBJ1-5; D uncertain. Germline V CDR1 and CDR2: KGHSH, LQKENI. V lost 2 bases, J lost 5 bases, and 7 bases lay in between. This CDR3 region has 13 residues. Here the CDR3 DNA reads TGTGCCAGCTCACCATCGAGGGATCAGCCCCAGCATTTT. It specifies CASSPSRDQPQHF.

The chain joins TRBV15 to TRBJ2-7; 10 bases match TRBD2. With 5 bases clipped from V and 2 bases from J, the junction kept 12 bases outside the gene matches. This CDR3 spans 17 amino acids. Germline V gene lookup returns CDR1 LNHNV and CDR2 YYDKDF (reference sequence). The CDR3 DNA reads TGTGCCACCAGCCGATTAGCGGGAGGCCTGTCAACCTACGAGCAGTACTTC. Protein: CATSRLAGGLSTYEQYF.

This chain joins TRBV19 and TRBJ2-2; 11 bases fit TRBD2. The germline gives CDR1 LNHDA, CDR2 SQIVND (reference sequence). The J segment lost 5 bases and the V segment lost 4 bases, leaving 9 bases of the junction unmatched. The CDR3 is 17 amino acids. The CDR3 loop is CASSTPFRLAGTGELFF. DNA of the CDR3: TGTGCCAGTAGTACCCCCTTCAGACTAGCGGGGACCGGGGAGCTGTTTTTT. The complete variable domain, with remaining parts taken from reference TRBV19 and TRBJ2-2, reads DGGITQSPKYLFRKEGQNVTLSCEQNLNHDAMYWYRQDPGQGLRLIYYSQIVNDFQKGDIAEGYSVSREKKESFPLTVTSAQKNPTAFYLCASSTPFRLAGTGELFFGEGSRLTVL.

The chain couples TRBV27 to TRBJ2-5, with D maybe TRBD2 (6 bases). Trimming stripped 5 bases from V and 1 base from J, with 14 bases between. From germline, CDR1 is MNHEY and CDR2 SMNVEV (reference sequence). The CDR3 is 15 amino acids. In nucleotides, the CDR3 is TGTGCCAGCAGTGCGGGGAACAGAGGCCAAGAGACCCAGTACTTC. Translation: CASSAGNRGQETQYF.

This chain connects TRBV11-2 to TRBJ1-1; tentative D call: TRBD1 (6 bases). The CDR3 covers 14 residues. Germline V gene data show CDR1 as SGHAT and CDR2 as FQNNGV. V was shortened by 5 bases and J by 3 bases, with 13 bases between the two germline ends. CDR3 region: CASSPAGGHTEAFF. The CDR3 DNA reads TGTGCCAGCAGCCCAGCGGGGGGGCACACTGAAGCTTTCTTT.

This chain links TRBV18 with TRBJ2-1; D uncertain. CDR3 length: 12 amino acids. Looked up from germline, CDR1 is KGHSH and CDR2 is LQKENI. Trimming took off 3 bases at V and 7 bases at J, with 7 bases between the two ends. CDR3 nucleotides: TGTGCCAGCTCACCCCGGTTGAATGAGCAGTTCTTC. Encoded protein: CASSPRLNEQFF.

CDR3 nucleotide sequence: TGTGCCAGCAGCTCAGTTCTGGATGAGGGCCATGAAAAACTGTTTTTT. Amino acid sequence: CASSSVLDEGHEKLFF. This rearrangement joins TRBV7-8 to TRBJ1-4, with D uncertain. CDR1 is SGHVS, CDR2 FQNEAQ, per germline. Trimming left V 4 bases short and J 6 bases short, with 18 bases between. The CDR3 covers 16 residues. Supplemented by reference TRBV7-8 and TRBJ1-4, the full variable domain reads GAGVSQSPRYKVAKRGQDVALRCDPISGHVSLFWYQQALGQGPEFLTYFQNEAQLDKSGLPSDRFFAERPEGSVSTLKIQRTQQEDSAVYLCASSSVLDEGHEKLFFGSGTQLSVL.

This chain uses TRBV19 with TRBJ1-5, with D unresolved. The CDR3 spans 15 residues. Germline V lookup: CDR1 LNHDA, CDR2 SQIVND (reference sequence). V was pared by 6 bases and J by 7 bases, with 19 bases between. CDR3 protein: CASSPGREERQPQHF. CDR3 coding DNA: TGTGCCAGTAGCCCCGGCCGGGAGGAGAGACAGCCCCAGCATTTT.

V gene TRBV3-1 (or the pseudogene TRBV3-2) combines with J gene TRBJ1-3, with 12 bases fitting TRBD1. Unmatched junction bases numbered 11, after V lost 6 bases and J lost 11 bases. CDR1 and CDR2 from the germline V gene are LGHDT and YNNKEL (reference sequence). The CDR3 is 15 amino acids. CDR3 sequence reads: CASRPSGTGGWAIYF. CDR3 in DNA: TGTGCCAGCAGGCCTAGCGGGACAGGGGGCTGGGCCATATATTTT.

This rearrangement joins TRBV6-5 to TRBJ1-5; D may be TRBD1 (5 bases). V lost 8 bases, J lost 3 bases, and 11 bases lay in between. The CDR3 runs to 13 residues. The V gene's germline CDR1 is MNHEY and CDR2 SVGAGI. The CDR3 nucleotides are TGTGCCAGCGCGGGGGATATCAATCAGCCCCAGCATTTT. The encoded protein is CASAGDINQPQHF.

The gene calls are TRBV10-3 and TRBJ2-5; a weak D match, TRBD1 (6 bases). This CDR3 region has 12 residues. Looked up from germline, CDR1 is ENHRY and CDR2 is SYGVKD. V lost 11 bases to trimming and J lost 5 bases, with 15 bases between them. Here the CDR3 reads CAVGSGGETQYF. CDR3 sequence (DNA): TGTGCCGTCGGTAGTGGGGGCGAGACCCAGTACTTC.